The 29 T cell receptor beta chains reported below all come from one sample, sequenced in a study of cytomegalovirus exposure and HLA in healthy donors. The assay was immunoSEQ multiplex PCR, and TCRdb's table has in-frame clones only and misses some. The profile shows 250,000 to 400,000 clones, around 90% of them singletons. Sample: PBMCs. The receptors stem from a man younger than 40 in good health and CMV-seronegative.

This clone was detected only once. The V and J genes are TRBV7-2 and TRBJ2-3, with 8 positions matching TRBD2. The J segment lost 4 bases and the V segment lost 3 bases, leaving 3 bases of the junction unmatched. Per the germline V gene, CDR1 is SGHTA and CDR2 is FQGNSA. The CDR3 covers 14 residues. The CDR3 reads CASSFTGGPDTQYF. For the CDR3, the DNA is TGTGCCAGCAGCTTCACGGGGGGGCCAGATACGCAGTATTTT.

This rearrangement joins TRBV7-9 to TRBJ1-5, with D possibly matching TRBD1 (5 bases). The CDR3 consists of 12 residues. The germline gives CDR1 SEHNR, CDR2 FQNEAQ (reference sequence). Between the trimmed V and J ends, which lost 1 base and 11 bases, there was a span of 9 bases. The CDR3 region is CASSLDGGTQHF. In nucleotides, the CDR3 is TGTGCCAGCAGCTTAGACGGGGGTACCCAGCATTTT.

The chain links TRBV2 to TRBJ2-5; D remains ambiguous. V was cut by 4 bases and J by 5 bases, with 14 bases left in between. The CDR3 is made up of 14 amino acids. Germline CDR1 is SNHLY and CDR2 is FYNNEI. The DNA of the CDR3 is TGTGCCAGCAGTGCGGGTCGTCCTGGGGAGACCCAGTACTTC. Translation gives CASSAGRPGETQYF.

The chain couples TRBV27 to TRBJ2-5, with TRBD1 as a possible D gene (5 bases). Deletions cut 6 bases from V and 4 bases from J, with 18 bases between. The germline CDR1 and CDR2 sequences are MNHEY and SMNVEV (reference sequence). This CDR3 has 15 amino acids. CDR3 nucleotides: TGTGCCAGCAGCCCAAGGATAGGGGTGCGAGAGACCCAGTACTTC. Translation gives CASSPRIGVRETQYF.

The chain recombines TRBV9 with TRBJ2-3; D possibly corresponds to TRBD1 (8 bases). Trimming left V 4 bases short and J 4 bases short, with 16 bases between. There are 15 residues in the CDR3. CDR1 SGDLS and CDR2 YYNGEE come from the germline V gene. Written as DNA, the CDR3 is TGTGCCAGCAGCCCGACAGGGGAGGGTGCAGATACGCAGTATTTT. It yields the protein CASSPTGEGADTQYF.

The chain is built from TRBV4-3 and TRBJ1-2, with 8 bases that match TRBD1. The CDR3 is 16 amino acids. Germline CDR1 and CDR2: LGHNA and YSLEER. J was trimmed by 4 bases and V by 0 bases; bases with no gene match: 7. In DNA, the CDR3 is TGCGCCAGCAGCCAAGAAACGGACAGGGTTTCCTATGGCTACACCTTC. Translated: CASSQETDRVSYGYTF.

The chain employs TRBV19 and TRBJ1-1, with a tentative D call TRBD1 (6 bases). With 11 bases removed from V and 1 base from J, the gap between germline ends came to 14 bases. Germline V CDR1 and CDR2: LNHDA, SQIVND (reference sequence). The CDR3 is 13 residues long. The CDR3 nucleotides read TGTGCCGTGAGGAGGACAGAGAACACTGAAGCTTTCTTT. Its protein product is CAVRRTENTEAFF.

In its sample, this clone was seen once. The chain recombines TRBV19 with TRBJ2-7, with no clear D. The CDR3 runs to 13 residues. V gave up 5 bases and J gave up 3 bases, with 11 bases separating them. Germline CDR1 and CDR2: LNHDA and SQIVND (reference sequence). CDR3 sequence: CASSPLTGYEQYF. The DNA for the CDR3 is TGTGCCAGTAGTCCCTTGACTGGCTACGAGCAGTACTTC.

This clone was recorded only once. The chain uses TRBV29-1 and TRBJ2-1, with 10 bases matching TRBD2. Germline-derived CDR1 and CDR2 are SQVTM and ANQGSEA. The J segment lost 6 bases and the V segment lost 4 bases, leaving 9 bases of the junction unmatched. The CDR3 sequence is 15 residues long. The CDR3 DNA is TGCAGCGTTGTCCCCCTAGCGGGGGTCCCCAATGAGCAGTTCTTC. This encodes CSVVPLAGVPNEQFF.

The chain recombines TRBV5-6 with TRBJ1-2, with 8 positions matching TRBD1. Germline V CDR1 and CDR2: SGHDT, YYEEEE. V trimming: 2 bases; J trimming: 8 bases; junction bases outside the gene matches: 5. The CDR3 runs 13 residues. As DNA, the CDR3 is TGTGCCAGCAGCTTAGCGGACAGGGTGGGCTACACCTTC. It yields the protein CASSLADRVGYTF.

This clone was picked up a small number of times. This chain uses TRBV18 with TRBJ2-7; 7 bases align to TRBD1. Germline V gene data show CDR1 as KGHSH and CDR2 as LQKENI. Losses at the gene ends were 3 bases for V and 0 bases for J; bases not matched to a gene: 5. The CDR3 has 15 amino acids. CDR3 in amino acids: CASSPIPGGSYEQYF. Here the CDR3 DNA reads TGTGCCAGCTCACCGATTCCAGGGGGCTCCTACGAGCAGTACTTC.

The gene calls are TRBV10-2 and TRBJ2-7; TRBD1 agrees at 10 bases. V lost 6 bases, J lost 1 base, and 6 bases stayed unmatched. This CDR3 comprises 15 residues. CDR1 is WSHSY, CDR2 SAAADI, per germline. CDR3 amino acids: CASRPGQGGSYEQYF. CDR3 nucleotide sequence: TGCGCCAGCAGACCCGGACAGGGGGGGTCCTACGAGCAGTACTTC.

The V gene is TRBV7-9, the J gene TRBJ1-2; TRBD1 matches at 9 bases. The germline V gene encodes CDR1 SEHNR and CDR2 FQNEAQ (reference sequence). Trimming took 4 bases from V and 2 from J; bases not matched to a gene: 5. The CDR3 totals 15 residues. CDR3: CASSSWDRANYGYTF. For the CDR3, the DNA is TGTGCCAGCAGCTCCTGGGACAGGGCAAACTATGGCTACACCTTC.

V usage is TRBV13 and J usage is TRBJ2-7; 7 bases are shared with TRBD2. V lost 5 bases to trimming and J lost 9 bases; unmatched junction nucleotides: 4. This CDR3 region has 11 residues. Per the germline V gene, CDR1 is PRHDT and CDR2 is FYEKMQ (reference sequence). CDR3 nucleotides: TGTGCCAGCAGCCTCAGGGAGGGGCAGTACTTC. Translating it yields CASSLREGQYF.

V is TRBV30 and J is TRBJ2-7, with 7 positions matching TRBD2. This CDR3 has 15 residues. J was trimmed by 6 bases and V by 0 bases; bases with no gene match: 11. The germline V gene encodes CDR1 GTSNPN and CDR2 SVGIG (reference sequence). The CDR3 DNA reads TGTGCCTGGAGTGTACAGAGGGGAGGGGAACGCGAGCAGTACTTC. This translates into CAWSVQRGGEREQYF.

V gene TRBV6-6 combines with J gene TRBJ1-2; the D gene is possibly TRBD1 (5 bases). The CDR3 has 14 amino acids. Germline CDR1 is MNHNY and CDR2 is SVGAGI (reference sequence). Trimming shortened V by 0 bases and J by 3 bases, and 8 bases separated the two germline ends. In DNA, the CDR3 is TGTGCCAGCAGTTACTCGACAGCCGACTATGGCTACACCTTC. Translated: CASSYSTADYGYTF.

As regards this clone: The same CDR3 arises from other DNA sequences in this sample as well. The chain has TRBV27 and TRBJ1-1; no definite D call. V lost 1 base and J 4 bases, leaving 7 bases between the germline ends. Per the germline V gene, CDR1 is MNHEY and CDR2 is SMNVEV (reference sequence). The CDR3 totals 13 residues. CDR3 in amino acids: CASSLYRGTEAFF. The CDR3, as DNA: TGTGCCAGCAGTTTATACCGCGGCACTGAAGCTTTCTTT.

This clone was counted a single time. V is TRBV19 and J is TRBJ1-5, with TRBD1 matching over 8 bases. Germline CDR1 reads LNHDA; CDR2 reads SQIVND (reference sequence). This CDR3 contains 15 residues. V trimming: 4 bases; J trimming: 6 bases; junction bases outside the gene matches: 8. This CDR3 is CASSKQGVRSQPQHF. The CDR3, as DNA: TGTGCCAGTAGTAAACAGGGGGTTCGGAGTCAGCCCCAGCATTTT.

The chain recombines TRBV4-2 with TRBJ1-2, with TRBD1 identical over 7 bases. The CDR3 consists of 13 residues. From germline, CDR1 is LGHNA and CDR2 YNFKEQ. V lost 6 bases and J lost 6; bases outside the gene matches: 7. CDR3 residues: CASSFLDRDGYTF. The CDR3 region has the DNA TGTGCCAGCAGTTTCCTAGACAGGGATGGCTACACCTTC.

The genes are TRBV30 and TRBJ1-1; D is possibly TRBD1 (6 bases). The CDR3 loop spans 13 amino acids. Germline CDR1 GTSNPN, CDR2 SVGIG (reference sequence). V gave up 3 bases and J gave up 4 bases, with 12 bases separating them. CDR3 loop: CAWREGGSTEAFF. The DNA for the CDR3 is TGTGCCTGGAGGGAGGGGGGGAGCACTGAAGCTTTCTTT.

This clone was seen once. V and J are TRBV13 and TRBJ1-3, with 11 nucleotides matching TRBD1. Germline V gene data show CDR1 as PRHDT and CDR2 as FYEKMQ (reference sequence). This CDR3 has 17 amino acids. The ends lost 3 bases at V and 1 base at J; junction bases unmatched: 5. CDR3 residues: CASSFTGTGGSGNTIYF. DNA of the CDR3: TGTGCCAGCAGCTTTACCGGGACAGGGGGGTCTGGAAACACCATATATTTT.

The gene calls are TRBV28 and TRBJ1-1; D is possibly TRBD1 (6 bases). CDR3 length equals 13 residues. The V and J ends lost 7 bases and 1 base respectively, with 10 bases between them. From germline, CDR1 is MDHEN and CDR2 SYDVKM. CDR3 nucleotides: TGTGCCAGCACTGTGGGGGCGAACACTGAAGCTTTCTTT. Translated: CASTVGANTEAFF.

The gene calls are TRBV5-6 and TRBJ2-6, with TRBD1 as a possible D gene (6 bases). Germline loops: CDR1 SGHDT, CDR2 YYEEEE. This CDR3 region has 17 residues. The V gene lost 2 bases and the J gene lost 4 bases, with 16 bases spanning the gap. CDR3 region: CASSFPAGARGANVLTF. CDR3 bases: TGTGCCAGCAGCTTTCCGGCAGGGGCGAGGGGGGCCAACGTCCTGACTTTC.

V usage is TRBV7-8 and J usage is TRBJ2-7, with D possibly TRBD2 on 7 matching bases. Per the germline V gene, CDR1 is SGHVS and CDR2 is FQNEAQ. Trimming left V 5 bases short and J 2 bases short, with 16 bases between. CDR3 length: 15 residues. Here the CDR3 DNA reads TGTGCCAGCAGCCCCATGGAGGGGGGGGCCTACGAGCAGTACTTC. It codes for CASSPMEGGAYEQYF.

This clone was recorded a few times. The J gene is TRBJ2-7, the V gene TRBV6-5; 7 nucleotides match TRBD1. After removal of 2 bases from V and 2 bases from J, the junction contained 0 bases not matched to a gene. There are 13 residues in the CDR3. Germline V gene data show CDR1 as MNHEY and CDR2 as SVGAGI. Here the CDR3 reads CASSYQGAYEQYF. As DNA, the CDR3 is TGTGCCAGCAGTTACCAGGGGGCCTACGAGCAGTACTTC.

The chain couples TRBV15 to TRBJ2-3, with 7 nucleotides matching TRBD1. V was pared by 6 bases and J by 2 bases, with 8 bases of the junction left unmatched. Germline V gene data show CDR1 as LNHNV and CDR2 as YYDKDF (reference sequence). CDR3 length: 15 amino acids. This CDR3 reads CATRAGEGATDTQYF. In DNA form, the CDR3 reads TGTGCCACCAGAGCCGGAGAGGGGGCCACAGATACGCAGTATTTT.

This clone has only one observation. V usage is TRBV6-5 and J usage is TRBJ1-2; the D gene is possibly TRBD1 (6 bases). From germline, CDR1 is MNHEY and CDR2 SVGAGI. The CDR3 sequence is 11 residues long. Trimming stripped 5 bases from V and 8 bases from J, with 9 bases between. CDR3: CASSKGGGYTF. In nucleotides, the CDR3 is TGTGCCAGCAGTAAGGGGGGGGGCTACACCTTC.

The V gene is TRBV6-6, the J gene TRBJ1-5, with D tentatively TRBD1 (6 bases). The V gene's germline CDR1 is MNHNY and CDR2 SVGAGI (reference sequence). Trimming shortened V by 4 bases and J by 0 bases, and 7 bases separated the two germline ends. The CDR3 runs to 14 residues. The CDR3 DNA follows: TGTGCCAGCAGTTCCAGGGGTAGCAATCAGCCCCAGCATTTT. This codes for CASSSRGSNQPQHF.

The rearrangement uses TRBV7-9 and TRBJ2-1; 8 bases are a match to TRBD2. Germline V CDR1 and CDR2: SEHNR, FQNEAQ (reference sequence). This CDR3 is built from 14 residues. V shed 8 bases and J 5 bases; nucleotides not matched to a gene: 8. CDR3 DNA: TGTGCCAGCCACTGGCGGGGGGTCGACAATGAGCAGTTCTTC. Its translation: CASHWRGVDNEQFF.